This TCR beta chain was recorded in a study of blood T cell repertoires in COVID-19. Study as a whole: Samples taken during acute and convalescent COVID-19 were collected in the United States, Italy and Spain. PBMCs, B-cell-depleted T cells, or T cells provided the cDNA or gDNA that made up the material.

One Seattle source followed patients from active infection through their disease course. In germline, CDR1 is SGHDT, CDR2 YYEEEE. V was clipped by 3 bases and J by 6 bases, with 11 bases between them. The CDR3 sequence is 13 residues long. Original analysis: Amplification from reference gene primers served as the basis for estimated nucleated cell counts. Some clones are missing from TCRdb's copy, which holds only in-frame ones; the method was immunoSEQ multiplex PCR. For V, J and clone size, that table is used; D and trimming come from the DNA. The profile shows 400,000 to 450,000 clones, around 89% of them singletons.

Sequencing input: peripheral blood. This chain joins TRBV5-6 and TRBJ2-3; D might be TRBD2 (5 bases). This sequence originates from a woman in her forties or fifties with COVID-19, enrolled during active disease. CDR3 loop: CASSSGLEDTQYF. The DNA for the CDR3 is TGTGCCAGCAGCTCCGGACTGGAGGATACGCAGTATTTT.